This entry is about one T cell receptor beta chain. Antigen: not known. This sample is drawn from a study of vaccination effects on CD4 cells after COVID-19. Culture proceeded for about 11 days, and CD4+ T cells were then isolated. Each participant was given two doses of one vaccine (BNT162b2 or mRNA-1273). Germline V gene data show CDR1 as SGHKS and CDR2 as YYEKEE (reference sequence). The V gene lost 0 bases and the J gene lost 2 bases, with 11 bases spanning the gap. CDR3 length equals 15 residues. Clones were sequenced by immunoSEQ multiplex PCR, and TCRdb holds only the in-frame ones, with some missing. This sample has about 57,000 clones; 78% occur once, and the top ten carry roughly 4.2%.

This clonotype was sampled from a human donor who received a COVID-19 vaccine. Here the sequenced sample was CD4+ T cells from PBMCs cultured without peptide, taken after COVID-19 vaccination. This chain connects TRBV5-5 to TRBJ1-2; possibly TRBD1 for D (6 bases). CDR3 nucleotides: TGTGCCAGCAGCTTGGCTGGGGGGCGAAACTATGGCTACACCTTC. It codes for CASSLAGGRNYGYTF.